This T cell receptor beta chain was found in a study of response to subunit inactivated influenza vaccine. This clonotype was seen a handful of times. TCRdb redid the calling of the RT-PCR reads with MiXCR, one entry per CDR3 protein. The data contain 630,000 or so distinct CDR3 sequences, about 15% of them seen just once; the ten biggest clones take up around a tenth. In germline, CDR1 is SGHRS, CDR2 YFSETQ. This CDR3 region has 13 residues. V lost 4 bases to trimming and J lost 3 bases; unmatched junction nucleotides: 3. The chain joins TRBV5-1 to TRBJ2-5; 7 bases align to TRBD1. The clonotype was recovered from a man aged 50 or older who received an inactivated influenza vaccine. Sequencing was performed on PBMCs from blood, taken approximately 13 days after vaccination. Here the CDR3 DNA reads TGCGCCAGCAGCGACACAGGGGAAGAGACCCAGTACTTC. Translated, it gives CASSDTGEETQYF.